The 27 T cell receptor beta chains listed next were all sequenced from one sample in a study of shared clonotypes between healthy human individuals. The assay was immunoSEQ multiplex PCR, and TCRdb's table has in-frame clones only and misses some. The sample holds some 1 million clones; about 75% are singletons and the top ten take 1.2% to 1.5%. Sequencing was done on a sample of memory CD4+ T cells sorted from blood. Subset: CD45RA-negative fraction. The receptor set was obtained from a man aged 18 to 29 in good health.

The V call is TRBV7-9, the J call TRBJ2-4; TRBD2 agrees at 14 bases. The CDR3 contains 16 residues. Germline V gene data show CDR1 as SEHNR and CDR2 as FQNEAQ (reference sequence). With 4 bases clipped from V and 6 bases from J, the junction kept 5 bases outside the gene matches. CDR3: CASSSGLAGAGNIQYF. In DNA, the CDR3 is TGTGCCAGCAGCTCGGGACTAGCGGGAGCCGGAAACATTCAGTACTTC.

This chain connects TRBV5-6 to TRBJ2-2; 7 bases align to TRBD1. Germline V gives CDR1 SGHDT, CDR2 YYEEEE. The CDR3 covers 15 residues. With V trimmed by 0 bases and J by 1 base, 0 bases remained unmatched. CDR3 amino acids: CASSLGTGNTGELFF. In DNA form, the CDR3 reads TGTGCCAGCAGCTTGGGGACAGGGAACACCGGGGAGCTGTTTTTT. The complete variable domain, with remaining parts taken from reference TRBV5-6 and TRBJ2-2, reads DAGVTQSPTHLIKTRGQQVTLRCSPKSGHDTVSWYQQALGQGPQFIFQYYEEEERQRGNFPDRFSGHQFPNYSSELNVNALLLGDSALYLCASSLGTGNTGELFFGEGSRLTVL.

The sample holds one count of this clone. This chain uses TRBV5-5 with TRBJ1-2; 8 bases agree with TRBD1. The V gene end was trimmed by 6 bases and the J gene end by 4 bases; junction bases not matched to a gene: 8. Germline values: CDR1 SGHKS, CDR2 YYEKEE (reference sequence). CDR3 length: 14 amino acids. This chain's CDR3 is CASKPTGVSYGYTF. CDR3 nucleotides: TGTGCCAGCAAGCCGACAGGGGTTAGCTATGGCTACACCTTC.

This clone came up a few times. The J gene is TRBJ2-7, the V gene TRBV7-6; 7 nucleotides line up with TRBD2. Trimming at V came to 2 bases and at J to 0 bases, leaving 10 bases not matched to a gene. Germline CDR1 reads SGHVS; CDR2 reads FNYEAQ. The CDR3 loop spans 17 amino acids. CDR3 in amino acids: CASSLFRGRGSSYEQYF. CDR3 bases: TGTGCCAGCAGCTTATTCCGAGGGCGGGGGAGCTCCTACGAGCAGTACTTC.

Written as DNA, the CDR3 is TGTGCCTGGAGTGTTAGGGGAGTTCTCGGCTACACCTTC. This codes for CAWSVRGVLGYTF. The chain employs TRBV30 and TRBJ1-2; tentatively, D is TRBD1 (5 bases). The length of the CDR3 is 13 residues. The V gene's germline CDR1 is GTSNPN and CDR2 SVGIG (reference sequence). Deletions cut 0 bases from V and 8 bases from J, with 13 bases between.

For the CDR3, the DNA is TGTGCCAGCGGGGGTCTCGGGACGGTTCGTTCAGGCTACACCTTC. Its translation: CASGGLGTVRSGYTF. The J gene is TRBJ1-2, the V gene TRBV6-1; D might be TRBD1 (5 bases). There are 15 residues in the CDR3. Germline lookup yields CDR1 MNHNS and CDR2 SASEGT. The germline V and J ends were trimmed by 8 bases and 8 bases, with 24 bases remaining between them.

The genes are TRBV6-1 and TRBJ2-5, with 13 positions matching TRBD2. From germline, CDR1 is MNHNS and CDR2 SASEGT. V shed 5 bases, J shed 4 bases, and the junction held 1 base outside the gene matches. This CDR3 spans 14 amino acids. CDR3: CASSRLAGGETQYF. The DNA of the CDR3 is TGTGCCAGCAGTAGACTAGCGGGAGGAGAGACCCAGTACTTC.

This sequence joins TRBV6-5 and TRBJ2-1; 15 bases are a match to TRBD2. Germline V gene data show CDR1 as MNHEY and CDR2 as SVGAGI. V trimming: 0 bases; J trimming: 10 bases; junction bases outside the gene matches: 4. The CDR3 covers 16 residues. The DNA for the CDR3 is TGTGCCAGCAGTTACTCCGGACTAGCGGGGGGGCACGAGCAGTTCTTC. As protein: CASSYSGLAGGHEQFF.

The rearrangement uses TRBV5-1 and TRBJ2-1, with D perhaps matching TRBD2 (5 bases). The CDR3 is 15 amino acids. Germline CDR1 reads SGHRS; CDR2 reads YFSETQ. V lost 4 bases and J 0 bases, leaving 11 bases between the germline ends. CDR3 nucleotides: TGCGCCAGCAGCATAGGACTCATCTCCTACAATGAGCAGTTCTTC. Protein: CASSIGLISYNEQFF.

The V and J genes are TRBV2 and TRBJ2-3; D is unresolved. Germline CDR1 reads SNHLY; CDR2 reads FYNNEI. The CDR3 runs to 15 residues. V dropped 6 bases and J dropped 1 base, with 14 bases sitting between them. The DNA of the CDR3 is TGTGCCAGCAGAGACTTCCTGACGGGCACAGATACGCAGTATTTT. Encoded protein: CASRDFLTGTDTQYF. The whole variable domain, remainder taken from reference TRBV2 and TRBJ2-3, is EPEVTQTPSHQVTQMGQEVILRCVPISNHLYFYWYRQILGQKVEFLVSFYNNEISEKSEIFDDQFSVERPDGSNFTLKIRSTKLEDSAMYFCASRDFLTGTDTQYFGPGTRLTVL.

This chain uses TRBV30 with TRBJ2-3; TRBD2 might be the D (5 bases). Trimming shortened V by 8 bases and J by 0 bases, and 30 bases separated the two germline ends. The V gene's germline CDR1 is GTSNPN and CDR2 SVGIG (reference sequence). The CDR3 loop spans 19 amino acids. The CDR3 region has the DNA TGTGCCGGGGAGTTCATTCCGGGGTCTTTTTATCCTAGCACAGATACGCAGTATTTT. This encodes CAGEFIPGSFYPSTDTQYF.

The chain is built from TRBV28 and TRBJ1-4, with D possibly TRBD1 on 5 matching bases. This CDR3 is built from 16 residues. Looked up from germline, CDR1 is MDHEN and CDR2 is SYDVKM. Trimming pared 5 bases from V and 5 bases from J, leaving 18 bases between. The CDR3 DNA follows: TGTGCCAGCAGTCCTCGGGACTTTTTATCCAATGAAAAACTGTTTTTT. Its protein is CASSPRDFLSNEKLFF.

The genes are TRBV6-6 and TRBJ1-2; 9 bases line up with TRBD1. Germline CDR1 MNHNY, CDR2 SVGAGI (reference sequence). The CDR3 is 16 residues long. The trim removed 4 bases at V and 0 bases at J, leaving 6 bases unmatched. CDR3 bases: TGTGCCAGCAGTTCGACAGGGGGATTAGCTAACTATGGCTACACCTTC. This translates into CASSSTGGLANYGYTF.

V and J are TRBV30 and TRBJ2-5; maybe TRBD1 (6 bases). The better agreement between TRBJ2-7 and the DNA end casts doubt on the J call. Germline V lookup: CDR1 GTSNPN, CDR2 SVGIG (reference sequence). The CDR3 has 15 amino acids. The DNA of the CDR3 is TGTGCCTGGAGGGTCCCAGGGGAATTTACCTACGAGCAGTACTTC. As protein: CAWRVPGEFTYEQYF.

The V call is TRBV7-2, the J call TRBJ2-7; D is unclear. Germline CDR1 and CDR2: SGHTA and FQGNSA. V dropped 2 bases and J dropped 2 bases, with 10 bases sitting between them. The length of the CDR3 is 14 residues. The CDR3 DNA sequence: TGTGCCAGCAGCTTATCCCGGGTTGCCTACGAGCAGTACTTC. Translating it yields CASSLSRVAYEQYF.

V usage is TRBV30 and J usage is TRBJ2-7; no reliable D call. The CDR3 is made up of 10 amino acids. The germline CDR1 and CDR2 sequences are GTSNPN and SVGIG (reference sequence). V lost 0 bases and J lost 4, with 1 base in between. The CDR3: CAWSVYEQYF. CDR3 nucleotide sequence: TGTGCCTGGAGTGTTTACGAGCAGTACTTC.

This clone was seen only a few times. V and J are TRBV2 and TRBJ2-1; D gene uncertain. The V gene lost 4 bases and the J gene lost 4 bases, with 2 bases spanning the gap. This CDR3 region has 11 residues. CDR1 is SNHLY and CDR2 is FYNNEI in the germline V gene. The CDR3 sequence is CASSAYNEQFF. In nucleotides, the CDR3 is TGTGCCAGCAGTGCTTACAATGAGCAGTTCTTC.

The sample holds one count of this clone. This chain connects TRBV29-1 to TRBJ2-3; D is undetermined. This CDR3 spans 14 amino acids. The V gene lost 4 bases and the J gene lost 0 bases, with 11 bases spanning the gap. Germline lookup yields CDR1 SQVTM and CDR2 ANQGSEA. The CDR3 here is CSVGAAQSTDTQYF. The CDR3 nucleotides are TGCAGCGTTGGGGCAGCGCAGAGCACAGATACGCAGTATTTT.

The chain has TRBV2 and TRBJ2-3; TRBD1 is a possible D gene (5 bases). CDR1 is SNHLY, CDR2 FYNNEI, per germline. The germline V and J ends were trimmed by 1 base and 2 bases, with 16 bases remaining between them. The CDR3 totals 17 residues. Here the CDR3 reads CASSEVGWGSNTDTQYF. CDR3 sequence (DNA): TGTGCCAGCAGTGAAGTCGGTTGGGGCAGCAACACAGATACGCAGTATTTT.

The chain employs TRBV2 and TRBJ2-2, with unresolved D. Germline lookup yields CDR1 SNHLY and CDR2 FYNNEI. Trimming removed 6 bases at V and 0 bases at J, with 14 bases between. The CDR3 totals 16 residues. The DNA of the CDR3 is TGTGCCAGCAGGAAAACTAACTCCGCGAACACCGGGGAGCTGTTTTTT. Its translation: CASRKTNSANTGELFF.

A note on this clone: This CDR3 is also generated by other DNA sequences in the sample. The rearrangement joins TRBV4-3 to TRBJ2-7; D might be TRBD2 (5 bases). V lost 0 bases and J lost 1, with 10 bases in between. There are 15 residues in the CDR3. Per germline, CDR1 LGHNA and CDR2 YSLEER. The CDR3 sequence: CASSQDGVPSYEQYF. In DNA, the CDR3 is TGCGCCAGCAGCCAAGACGGGGTCCCATCCTACGAGCAGTACTTC.

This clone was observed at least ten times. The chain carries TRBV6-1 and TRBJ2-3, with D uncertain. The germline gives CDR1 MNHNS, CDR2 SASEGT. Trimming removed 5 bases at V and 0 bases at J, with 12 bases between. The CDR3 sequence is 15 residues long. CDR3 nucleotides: TGTGCCAGCAGTTTCGCAGGTCCTAGCACAGATACGCAGTATTTT. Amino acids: CASSFAGPSTDTQYF.

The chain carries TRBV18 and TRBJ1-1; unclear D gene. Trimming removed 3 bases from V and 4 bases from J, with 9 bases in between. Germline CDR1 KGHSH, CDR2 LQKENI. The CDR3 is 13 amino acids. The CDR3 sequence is CASSPSTGTEAFF. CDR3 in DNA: TGTGCCAGCTCACCCTCTACGGGCACTGAAGCTTTCTTT.

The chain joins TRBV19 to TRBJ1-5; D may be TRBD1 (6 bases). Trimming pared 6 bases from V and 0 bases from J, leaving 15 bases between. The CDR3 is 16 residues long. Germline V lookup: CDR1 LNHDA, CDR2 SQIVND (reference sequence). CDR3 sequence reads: CASSQGAGASNQPQHF. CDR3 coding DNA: TGTGCCAGTAGCCAAGGGGCAGGGGCTAGCAATCAGCCCCAGCATTTT.

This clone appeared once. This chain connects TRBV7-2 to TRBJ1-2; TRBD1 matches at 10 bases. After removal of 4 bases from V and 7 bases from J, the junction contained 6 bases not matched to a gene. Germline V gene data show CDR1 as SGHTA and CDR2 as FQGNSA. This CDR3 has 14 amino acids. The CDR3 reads CASSSRQGASGYTF. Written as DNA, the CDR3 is TGTGCCAGCAGCTCCAGACAGGGGGCTAGTGGCTACACCTTC.

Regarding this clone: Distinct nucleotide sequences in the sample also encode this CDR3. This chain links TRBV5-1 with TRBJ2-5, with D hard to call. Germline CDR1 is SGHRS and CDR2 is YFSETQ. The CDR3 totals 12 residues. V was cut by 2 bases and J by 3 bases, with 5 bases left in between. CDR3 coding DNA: TGCGCCAGCAGCTTACCCGAAGAGACCCAGTACTTC. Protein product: CASSLPEETQYF. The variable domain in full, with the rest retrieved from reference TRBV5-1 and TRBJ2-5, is KAGVTQTPRYLIKTRGQQVTLSCSPISGHRSVSWYQQTPGQGLQFLFEYFSETQRNKGNFPGRFSGRQFSNSRSEMNVSTLELGDSALYLCASSLPEETQYFGPGTRLLVL.

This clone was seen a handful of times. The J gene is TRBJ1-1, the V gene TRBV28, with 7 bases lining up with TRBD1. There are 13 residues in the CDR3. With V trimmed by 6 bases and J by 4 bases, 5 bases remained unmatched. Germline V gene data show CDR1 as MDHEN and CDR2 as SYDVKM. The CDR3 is CASRGQLFTEAFF. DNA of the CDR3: TGTGCCAGCAGGGGACAGCTATTCACTGAAGCTTTCTTT.